The 20 T cell receptor beta chains below all came from one sample that was sequenced in a study of blood T cells in healthy people across ages. A second about 6 to 12 cycle PCR used barcoded and J-beta primers. TCRdb re-called the 5' RACE reads through MiXCR, storing one row per CDR3 protein. The sample contains 1.5 million to 2 million distinct CDR3 sequences, roughly 50% of which appear only once. The source material was blood. The receptor set was obtained from a woman in her thirties or forties in good health.

The chain uses TRBV4-3 and TRBJ1-1, with TRBD1 matching over 9 bases. The trim removed 2 bases at V and 3 bases at J, leaving 4 bases unmatched. The CDR3 covers 15 residues. CDR1 LGHNA and CDR2 YSLEER come from the germline V gene. DNA for the CDR3: TGCGCCAGCAGCCAATCGACAGGGGGTGACACTGAAGCTTTCTTT. It yields the protein CASSQSTGGDTEAFF.

The chain recombines TRBV2 with TRBJ1-2, with D unclear. The V end lost 6 bases, the J end lost 4 bases, and 15 bases lay between the germline ends. Germline-derived CDR1 and CDR2 are SNHLY and FYNNEI. This CDR3 spans 14 amino acids. CDR3 protein: CASSVTTEPYGYTF. CDR3 bases: TGTGCCAGCAGCGTAACGACGGAACCCTATGGCTACACCTTC.

The J gene is TRBJ1-1, the V gene TRBV15, with D perhaps TRBD1 (5 bases). The V end lost 0 bases, the J end lost 6 bases, and 8 bases lay between the germline ends. Germline loops: CDR1 LNHNV, CDR2 YYDKDF (reference sequence). The CDR3 runs 13 residues. In DNA form, the CDR3 reads TGTGCCACCAGCAGAGAAGGGGCGGCTGAAGCTTTCTTT. This encodes CATSREGAAEAFF.

This clonotype came up once. CDR3 DNA sequence: TGCAGTGCTAGACCCCCCCTGAACACTGAAGCTTTCTTT. It codes for CSARPPLNTEAFF. This chain uses TRBV20-1 with TRBJ1-1; D gene ambiguous. Germline CDR1 and CDR2: DFQATT and SNEGSKA (reference sequence). V was shortened by 2 bases and J by 0 bases, with 7 bases between the two germline ends. This CDR3 spans 13 amino acids.

The chain combines TRBV20-1 with TRBJ2-3, with TRBD1 matching 8 bases. The CDR3 totals 14 residues. Germline V CDR1 and CDR2: DFQATT, SNEGSKA (reference sequence). J lost 3 bases, V lost 6 bases, and 8 bases had no gene match. Here the CDR3 reads CSAGQGTVTDTQYF. CDR3 nucleotides: TGCAGTGCCGGACAGGGAACGGTAACAGATACGCAGTATTTT.

This chain connects TRBV7-9 to TRBJ2-1, with unresolved D. This CDR3 region has 15 residues. V dropped 4 bases and J dropped 2 bases, with 12 bases sitting between them. CDR1 is SEHNR, CDR2 FQNEAQ, per germline (reference sequence). In nucleotides, the CDR3 is TGTGCCAGCAGCTCCCCGCCGTCTGCCTACAATGAGCAGTTCTTC. Its translation is CASSSPPSAYNEQFF.

The CDR3 DNA follows: TGTGCCAGCAGCGGGGTAGATAGCGGGGCATCCTACAATGAGCAGTTCTTC. Its protein is CASSGVDSGASYNEQFF. The chain combines TRBV7-9 with TRBJ2-1; 8 nucleotides align to TRBD2. Germline lookup yields CDR1 SEHNR and CDR2 FQNEAQ (reference sequence). The CDR3 contains 17 residues. The J segment lost 1 base and the V segment lost 5 bases, leaving 10 bases of the junction unmatched.

This clonotype came up a few times. This chain connects TRBV4-3 to TRBJ2-7, with 12 bases fitting TRBD2. The germline V gene encodes CDR1 LGHNA and CDR2 YSLEER. V shed 0 bases and J 2 bases; nucleotides not matched to a gene: 8. This CDR3 region has 18 residues. Here the CDR3 reads CASSQDTSGGLRTYEQYF. CDR3 in DNA: TGCGCCAGCAGCCAAGACACTAGCGGGGGGCTCCGCACCTACGAGCAGTACTTC.

With respect to this clonotype: Given a much more abundant clone one base away, this may be a read error. The chain has TRBV3-1 and TRBJ2-5; D gene ambiguous. The better agreement between TRBJ2-7 and the DNA end casts doubt on the J call. The germline V gene has CDR1 LGHDT and CDR2 YNNKEL (reference sequence). CDR3 length: 12 residues. In DNA form, the CDR3 reads TGTGCCAGCAGCCAAAAGGGTTACGAGCAGTACTTC. This codes for CASSQKGYEQYF.

This clonotype was recorded a few times. The V gene is TRBV20-1, the J gene TRBJ2-7; no definite D call. The V gene lost 0 bases and the J gene lost 12 bases, with 15 bases spanning the gap. This CDR3 has 12 amino acids. From germline, CDR1 is DFQATT and CDR2 SNEGSKA (reference sequence). CDR3 protein: CSARDKGEWRYF. The CDR3 bases are TGCAGTGCTAGAGATAAGGGCGAGTGGCGGTACTTC.

The J gene is TRBJ1-2, the V gene TRBV9; D unclear. The CDR3 has 15 amino acids. The V end was cut by 3 bases, the J end by 4 bases, with 16 bases between. Germline lookup yields CDR1 SGDLS and CDR2 YYNGEE. CDR3 amino acids: CASSARRAQSYGYTF. In nucleotides, the CDR3 is TGTGCCAGCAGCGCCCGTAGAGCACAGTCCTATGGCTACACCTTC.

This clonotype was recorded a few times. The chain couples TRBV20-1 to TRBJ2-3; tentative D call: TRBD1 (6 bases). Germline CDR1 DFQATT, CDR2 SNEGSKA (reference sequence). Trimming removed 7 bases from V and 2 bases from J, with 22 bases in between. This CDR3 contains 16 residues. CDR3 nucleotides: TGCAGTGACCTCAGGATACAGGGCGGGTACACAGATACGCAGTATTTT. Its translation is CSDLRIQGGYTDTQYF.

This clonotype was observed a handful of times. The chain is built from TRBV20-1 and TRBJ1-1; D is unclear. V was shortened by 0 bases and J by 3 bases, with 5 bases between the two germline ends. The CDR3 runs to 12 residues. Per the germline V gene, CDR1 is DFQATT and CDR2 is SNEGSKA (reference sequence). CDR3 sequence reads: CSARDLDTEAFF. The CDR3 nucleotides are TGCAGTGCTAGAGATCTAGACACTGAAGCTTTCTTT.

This clonotype was counted only a few times. The chain recombines TRBV25-1 with TRBJ1-6, with 10 bases matching TRBD1. Looked up from germline, CDR1 is MGHDK and CDR2 is SYGVNS. The V and J ends lost 4 bases and 10 bases, in that order; junction bases with no gene match: 4. CDR3 length: 14 amino acids. The CDR3 DNA follows: TGTGCCAGCAGTGCTGACAGGGGGCGATCACCCCTCCACTTT. Protein product: CASSADRGRSPLHF.

This clonotype occurred a few times. The rearrangement links TRBV3-1 to TRBJ1-2; possibly TRBD1 for D (5 bases). Per the germline V gene, CDR1 is LGHDT and CDR2 is YNNKEL (reference sequence). V dropped 1 base and J dropped 1 base, with 13 bases sitting between them. The CDR3 contains 16 residues. CDR3 sequence (DNA): TGTGCCAGCAGCCAAGTCTTGACAGCTTATAACTATGGCTACACCTTC. Amino acid sequence: CASSQVLTAYNYGYTF.

J is TRBJ2-5 and V is TRBV4-1; D unresolved. The CDR3 is made up of 16 amino acids. Looked up from germline, CDR1 is MGHRA and CDR2 is YSYEKL. Trimming left V 0 bases short and J 3 bases short, with 14 bases between. The CDR3 nucleotides are TGCGCCAGCAGCCAAGAAGAGGCAGGCATCAAAGAGACCCAGTACTTC. Amino acids: CASSQEEAGIKETQYF.

This sequence joins TRBV6-5 and TRBJ1-2, with 8 bases lining up with TRBD1. The CDR3 is 13 residues long. V shed 7 bases, J shed 4 bases, and the junction held 5 bases outside the gene matches. Germline loops: CDR1 MNHEY, CDR2 SVGAGI. CDR3 region: CASTQGGFYGYTF. The DNA for the CDR3 is TGTGCCAGCACACAGGGGGGCTTCTATGGCTACACCTTC.

The gene calls are TRBV25-1 and TRBJ1-5; no firm D call. The V and J ends lost 1 base and 6 bases respectively, with 10 bases between them. Germline CDR1 MGHDK, CDR2 SYGVNS. CDR3 length: 14 amino acids. CDR3 bases: TGTGCCAGCAGTGAATGCGCAGGAACTCAGCCCCAGCATTTT. Protein: CASSECAGTQPQHF.

This clonotype was seen more than once but under ten times. The chain couples TRBV5-1 to TRBJ2-4, with TRBD2 identical over 10 bases. There are 15 residues in the CDR3. J lost 6 bases, V lost 4 bases, and 7 bases had no gene match. CDR1 and CDR2 (germline): SGHRS, YFSETQ. CDR3 region: CASSIAGGRSNIQYF. CDR3 in DNA: TGCGCCAGCAGCATAGCGGGGGGTAGATCAAACATTCAGTACTTC.

This rearrangement joins TRBV27 to TRBJ2-3, with a possible D match to TRBD2 (6 bases). Trimming shortened V by 5 bases and J by 4 bases, and 13 bases separated the two germline ends. This CDR3 is built from 14 residues. Germline V gene sequence: CDR1 MNHEY, CDR2 SMNVEV (reference sequence). The CDR3 DNA reads as TGTGCCAGCAGTACACCGACTAGTGCAGATACGCAGTATTTT. Its translation: CASSTPTSADTQYF.